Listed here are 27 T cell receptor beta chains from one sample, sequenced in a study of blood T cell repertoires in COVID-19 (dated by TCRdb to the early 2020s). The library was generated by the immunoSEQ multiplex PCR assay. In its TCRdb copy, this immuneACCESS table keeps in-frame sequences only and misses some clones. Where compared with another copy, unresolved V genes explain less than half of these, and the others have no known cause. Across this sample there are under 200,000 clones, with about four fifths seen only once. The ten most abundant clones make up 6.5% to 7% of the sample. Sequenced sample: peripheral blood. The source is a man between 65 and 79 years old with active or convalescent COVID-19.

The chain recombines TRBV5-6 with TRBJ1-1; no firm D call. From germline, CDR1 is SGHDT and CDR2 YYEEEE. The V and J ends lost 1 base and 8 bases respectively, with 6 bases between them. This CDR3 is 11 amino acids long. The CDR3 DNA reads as TGTGCCAGCAGCTTGAACCAGGAAGCTTTCTTT. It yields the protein CASSLNQEAFF.

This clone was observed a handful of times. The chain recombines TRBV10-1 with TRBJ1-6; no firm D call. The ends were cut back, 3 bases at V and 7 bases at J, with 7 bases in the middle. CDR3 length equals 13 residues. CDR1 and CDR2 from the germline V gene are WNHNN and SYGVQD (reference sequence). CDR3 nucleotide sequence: TGCGCCAGCAGTGAAGAGAGAAATTCACCCCTCCACTTT. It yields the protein CASSEERNSPLHF.

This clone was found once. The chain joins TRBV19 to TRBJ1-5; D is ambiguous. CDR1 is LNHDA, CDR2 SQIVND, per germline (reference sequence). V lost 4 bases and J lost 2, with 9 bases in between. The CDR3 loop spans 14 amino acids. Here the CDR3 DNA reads TGTGCCAGTAGTAACTTGGGAGGCAATCAGCCCCAGCATTTT. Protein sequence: CASSNLGGNQPQHF. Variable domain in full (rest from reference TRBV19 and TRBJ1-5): DGGITQSPKYLFRKEGQNVTLSCEQNLNHDAMYWYRQDPGQGLRLIYYSQIVNDFQKGDIAEGYSVSREKKESFPLTVTSAQKNPTAFYLCASSNLGGNQPQHFGDGTRLSIL.

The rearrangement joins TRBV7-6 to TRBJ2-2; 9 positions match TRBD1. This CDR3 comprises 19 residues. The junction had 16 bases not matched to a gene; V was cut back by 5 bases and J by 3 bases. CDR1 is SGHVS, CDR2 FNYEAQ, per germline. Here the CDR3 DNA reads TGTGCCAGCAGCCACCCGTCACCGGGACAGGGCACGGACACCGGGGAGCTGTTTTTT. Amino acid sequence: CASSHPSPGQGTDTGELFF.

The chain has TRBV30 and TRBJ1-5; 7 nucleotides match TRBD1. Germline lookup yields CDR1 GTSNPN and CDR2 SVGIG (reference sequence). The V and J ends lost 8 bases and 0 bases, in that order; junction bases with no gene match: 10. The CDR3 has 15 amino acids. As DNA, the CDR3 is TGTGCCGGAGCCTTTGGGACAGCTAGCAATCAGCCCCAGCATTTT. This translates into CAGAFGTASNQPQHF.

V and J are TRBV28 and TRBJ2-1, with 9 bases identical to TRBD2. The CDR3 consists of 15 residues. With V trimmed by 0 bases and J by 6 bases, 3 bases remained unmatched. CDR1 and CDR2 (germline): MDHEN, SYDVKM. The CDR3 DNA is TGTGCCAGCAGTTTATGGACTAGCGGTAGCAATGAGCAGTTCTTC. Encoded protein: CASSLWTSGSNEQFF.

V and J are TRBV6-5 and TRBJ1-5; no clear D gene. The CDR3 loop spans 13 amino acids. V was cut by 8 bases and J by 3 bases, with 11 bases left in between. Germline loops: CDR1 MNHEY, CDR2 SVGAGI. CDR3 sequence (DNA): TGTGCCAGCTTCGGGGAGAACAATCAGCCCCAGCATTTT. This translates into CASFGENNQPQHF.

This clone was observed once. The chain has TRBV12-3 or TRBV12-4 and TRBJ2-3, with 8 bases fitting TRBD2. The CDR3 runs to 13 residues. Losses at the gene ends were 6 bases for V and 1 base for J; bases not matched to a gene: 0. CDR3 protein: CASRTSGTDTQYF. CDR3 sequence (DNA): TGTGCCAGCAGGACTAGCGGCACAGATACGCAGTATTTT.

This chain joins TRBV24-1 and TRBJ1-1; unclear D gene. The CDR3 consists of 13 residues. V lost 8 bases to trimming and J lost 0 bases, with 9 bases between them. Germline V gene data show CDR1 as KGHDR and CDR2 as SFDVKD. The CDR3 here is CATNVFLNTEAFF. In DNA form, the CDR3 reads TGTGCCACCAATGTCTTCCTGAACACTGAAGCTTTCTTT.

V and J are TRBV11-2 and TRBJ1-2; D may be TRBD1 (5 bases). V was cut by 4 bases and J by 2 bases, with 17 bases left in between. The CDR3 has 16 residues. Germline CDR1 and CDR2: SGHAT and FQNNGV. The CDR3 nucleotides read TGTGCCAGCAGCTCTCTACCCCGGGGGAAGAACTATGGCTACACCTTC. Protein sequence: CASSSLPRGKNYGYTF.

The CDR3 DNA sequence: TGTGCCAGCAGCTTAGAAGCAGGGAATGAAGCTTTCTTT. It yields the protein CASSLEAGNEAFF. The chain employs TRBV7-9 and TRBJ1-1; perhaps TRBD1 as D (5 bases). CDR3 length equals 13 residues. V was shortened by 1 base and J by 7 bases, with 10 bases between the two germline ends. CDR1 is SEHNR, CDR2 FQNEAQ, per germline (reference sequence).

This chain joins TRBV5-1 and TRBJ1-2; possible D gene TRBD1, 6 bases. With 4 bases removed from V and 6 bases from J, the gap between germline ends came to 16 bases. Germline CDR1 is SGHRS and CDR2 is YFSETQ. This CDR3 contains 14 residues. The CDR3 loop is CASSPGEKSDGYTF. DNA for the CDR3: TGCGCCAGCAGCCCAGGGGAAAAGTCTGATGGCTACACCTTC.

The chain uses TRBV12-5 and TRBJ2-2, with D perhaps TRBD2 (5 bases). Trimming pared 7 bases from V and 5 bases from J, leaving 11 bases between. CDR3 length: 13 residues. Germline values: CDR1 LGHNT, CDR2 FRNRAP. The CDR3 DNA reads TGTGCTAGTGCCCCGGACTGGACCGGGGAGCTGTTTTTT. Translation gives CASAPDWTGELFF.

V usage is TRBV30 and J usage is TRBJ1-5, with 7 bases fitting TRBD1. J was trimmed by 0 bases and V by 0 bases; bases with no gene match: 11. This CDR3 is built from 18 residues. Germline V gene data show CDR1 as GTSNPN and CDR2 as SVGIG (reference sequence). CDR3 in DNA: TGTGCCTGGAGTGTATCGTGGGACAGCCCCCTTAGCAATCAGCCCCAGCATTTT. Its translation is CAWSVSWDSPLSNQPQHF.

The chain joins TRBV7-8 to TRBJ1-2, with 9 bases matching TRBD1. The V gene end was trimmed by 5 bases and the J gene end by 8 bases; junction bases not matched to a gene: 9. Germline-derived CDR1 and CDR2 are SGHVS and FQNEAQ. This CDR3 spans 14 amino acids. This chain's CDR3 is CASSPQQGARGYTF. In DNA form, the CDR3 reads TGTGCCAGCAGCCCTCAACAGGGGGCAAGAGGCTACACCTTC.

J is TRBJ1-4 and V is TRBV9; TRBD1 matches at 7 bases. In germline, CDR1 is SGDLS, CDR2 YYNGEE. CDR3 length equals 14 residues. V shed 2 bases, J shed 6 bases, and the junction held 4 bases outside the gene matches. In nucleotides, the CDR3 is TGTGCCAGCAGCGTCAGGGGGATAGATGAAAAACTGTTTTTT. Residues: CASSVRGIDEKLFF.

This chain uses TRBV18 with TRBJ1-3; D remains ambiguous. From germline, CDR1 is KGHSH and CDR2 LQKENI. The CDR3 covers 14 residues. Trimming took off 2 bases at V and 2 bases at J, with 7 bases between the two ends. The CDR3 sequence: CASSPSTAGNTIYF. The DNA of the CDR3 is TGTGCCAGCTCACCAAGCACGGCTGGAAACACCATATATTTT.

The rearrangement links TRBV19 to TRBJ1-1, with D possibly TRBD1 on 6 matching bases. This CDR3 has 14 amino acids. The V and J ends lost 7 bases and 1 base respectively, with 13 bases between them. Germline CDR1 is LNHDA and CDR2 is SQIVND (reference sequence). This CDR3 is CASNTGNSNTEAFF. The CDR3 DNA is TGTGCCAGTAACACAGGGAACTCGAACACTGAAGCTTTCTTT.

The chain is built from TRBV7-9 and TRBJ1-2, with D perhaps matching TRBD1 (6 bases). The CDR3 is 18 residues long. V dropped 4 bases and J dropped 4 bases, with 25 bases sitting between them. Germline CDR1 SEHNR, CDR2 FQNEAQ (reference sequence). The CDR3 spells CASSSLGGGKDDLYGYTF. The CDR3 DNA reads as TGTGCCAGCAGCTCCCTGGGGGGGGGCAAGGATGACCTCTATGGCTACACCTTC.

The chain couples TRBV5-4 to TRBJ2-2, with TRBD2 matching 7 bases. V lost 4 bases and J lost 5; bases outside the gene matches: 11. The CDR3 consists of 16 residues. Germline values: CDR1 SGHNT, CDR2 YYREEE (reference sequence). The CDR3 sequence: CASSLLRGDSTGELFF. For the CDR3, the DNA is TGTGCCAGCAGCCTACTCCGGGGGGATTCGACCGGGGAGCTGTTTTTT.

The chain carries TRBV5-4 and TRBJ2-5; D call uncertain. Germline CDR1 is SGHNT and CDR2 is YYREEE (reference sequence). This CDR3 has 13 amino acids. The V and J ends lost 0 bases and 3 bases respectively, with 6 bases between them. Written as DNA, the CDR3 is TGTGCCAGCAGCTTGGACAGCAAAGAGACCCAGTACTTC. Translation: CASSLDSKETQYF. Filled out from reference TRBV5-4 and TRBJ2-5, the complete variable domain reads ETGVTQSPTHLIKTRGQQVTLRCSSQSGHNTVSWYQQALGQGPQFIFQYYREEENGRGNFPPRFSGLQFPNYSSELNVNALELDDSALYLCASSLDSKETQYFGPGTRLLVL.

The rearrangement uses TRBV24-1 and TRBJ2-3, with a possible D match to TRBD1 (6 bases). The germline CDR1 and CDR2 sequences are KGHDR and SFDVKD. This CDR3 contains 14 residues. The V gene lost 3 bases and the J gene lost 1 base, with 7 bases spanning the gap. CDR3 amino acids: CATSDRTGTDTQYF. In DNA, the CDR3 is TGTGCCACCAGTGATCGGACAGGCACAGATACGCAGTATTTT.

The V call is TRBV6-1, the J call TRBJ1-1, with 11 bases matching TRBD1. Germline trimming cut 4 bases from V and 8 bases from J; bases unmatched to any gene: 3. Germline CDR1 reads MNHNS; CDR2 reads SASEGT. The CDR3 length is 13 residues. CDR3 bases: TGTGCCAGCAGTGCCCGGGACAGGGGGGAAGCTTTCTTT. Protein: CASSARDRGEAFF.

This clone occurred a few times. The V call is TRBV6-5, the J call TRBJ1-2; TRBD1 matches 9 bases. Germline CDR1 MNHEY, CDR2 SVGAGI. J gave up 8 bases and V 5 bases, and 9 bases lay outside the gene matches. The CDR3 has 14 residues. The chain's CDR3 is CASSIRDRVEGYTF. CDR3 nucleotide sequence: TGTGCCAGCAGTATCCGGGACAGGGTAGAGGGCTACACCTTC.

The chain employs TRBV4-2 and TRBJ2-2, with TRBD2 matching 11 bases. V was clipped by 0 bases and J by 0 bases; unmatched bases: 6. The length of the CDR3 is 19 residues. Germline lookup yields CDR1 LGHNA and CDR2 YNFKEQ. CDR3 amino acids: CASSQDGALAGANTGELFF. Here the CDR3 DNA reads TGTGCCAGCAGCCAAGATGGTGCACTAGCGGGGGCGAACACCGGGGAGCTGTTTTTT.

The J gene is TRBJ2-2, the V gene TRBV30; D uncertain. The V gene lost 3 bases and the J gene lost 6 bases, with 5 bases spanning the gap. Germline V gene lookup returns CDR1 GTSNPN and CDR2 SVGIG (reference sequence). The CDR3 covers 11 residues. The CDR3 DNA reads TGTGCCTGGAGCGAGGCCGGGGAGCTGTTTTTT. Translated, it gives CAWSEAGELFF.

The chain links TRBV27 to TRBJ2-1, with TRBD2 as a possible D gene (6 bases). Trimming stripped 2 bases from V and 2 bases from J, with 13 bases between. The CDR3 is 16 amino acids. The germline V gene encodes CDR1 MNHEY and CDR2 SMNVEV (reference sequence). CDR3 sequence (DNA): TGTGCCAGCAGTTTAAACGGGGGTGGCGCCTACAATGAGCAGTTCTTC. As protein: CASSLNGGGAYNEQFF.